A selection of T cell receptor beta chains follows, all from one sample in a study of T-cell reconstitution after alpha-beta-depleted transplantation in children. TCRdb re-analysed the PCR reads in MiXCR, keeping a single row per CDR3 protein. Among tens of thousands of distinct CDR3 sequences listed, roughly 4.9% were seen once. Sequencing used PBMCs, mostly from graft donor cells, obtained 180 days after TCRalphabeta/CD19-depleted stem cell transplant. Receptors originate from a boy younger than two who had a stem cell transplant for acute myeloid leukemia, so the T cells may come from the graft donor. CDR3s include the opening cysteine and the closing phenylalanine or tryptophan. Each record gives: CDR3 protein, CDR3 DNA, V gene, J gene, CDR3 length, D gene, clone size. A D gene is named only where the DNA matches it firmly. Clone size, where shown, is once, few, many, or a class for clones that have expanded.

CDR3aa: CASIFGGGPMNTEAFF
CDR3nt: TGTGCCAGCATCTTCGGCGGCGGGCCCATGAACACTGAAGCTTTCTTT
v_gene: TRBV11-3
j_gene: TRBJ1-1
len: 16
d_gene: NA
abundance: many

CDR3aa: CASSQVKGRQPQHF
CDR3nt: TGTGCCAGCAGCCAAGTTAAAGGACGTCAGCCCCAGCATTTT
v_gene: TRBV3-1
j_gene: TRBJ1-5
len: 14
d_gene: NA
abundance: many

CDR3aa: CASRTGTSNTGELFF
CDR3nt: TGTGCCAGCAGAACTGGGACTTCGAACACCGGGGAGCTGTTTTTT
v_gene: TRBV12-3/TRBV12-4
j_gene: TRBJ2-2
len: 15
d_gene: NA
abundance: many

CDR3aa: CASTQLLAGGGEQFF
CDR3nt: TGTGCCAGCACCCAGCTCCTAGCGGGGGGTGGTGAGCAGTTCTTC
v_gene: TRBV2
j_gene: TRBJ2-1
len: 15
d_gene: TRBD2
abundance: many

CDR3aa: CVSTGGDQETQYF
CDR3nt: TGTGTTTCCACCGGGGGGGATCAAGAGACCCAGTACTTC
v_gene: TRBV19
j_gene: TRBJ2-5
len: 13
d_gene: TRBD2
abundance: many

CDR3aa: CSVGGTGTPFPLHF
CDR3nt: TGCAGCGTTGGAGGGACCGGGACCCCTTTCCCCCTCCACTTT
v_gene: TRBV29-1
j_gene: TRBJ1-6
len: 14
d_gene: NA
abundance: many

CDR3aa: CASSLRRNTEAFF
CDR3nt: TGTGCCAGCAGCCTGAGGAGGAACACTGAAGCTTTCTTT
v_gene: TRBV12-3/TRBV12-4
j_gene: TRBJ1-1
len: 13
d_gene: NA
abundance: many

CDR3aa: CASSVPTPFQETQYF
CDR3nt: TGCGCCAGCAGCGTGCCGACTCCTTTCCAAGAGACCCAGTACTTC
v_gene: TRBV5-1
j_gene: TRBJ2-5
len: 15
d_gene: NA
abundance: many

CDR3aa: CSVAQGAGTDTQYF
CDR3nt: TGCAGTGTTGCCCAGGGGGCCGGCACAGATACGCAGTATTTT
v_gene: TRBV20-1
j_gene: TRBJ2-3
len: 14
d_gene: TRBD1
abundance: many

CDR3aa: CSASRLAGPRAGELFF
CDR3nt: TGCAGTGCTAGCAGACTAGCGGGGCCCCGTGCCGGGGAGCTGTTTTTT
v_gene: TRBV20-1
j_gene: TRBJ2-2
len: 16
d_gene: TRBD2
abundance: many

CDR3aa: CAVTGDGYTF
CDR3nt: TGTGCCGTTACAGGGGATGGCTACACCTTC
v_gene: TRBV7-9
j_gene: TRBJ1-2
len: 10
d_gene: TRBD1
abundance: many

CDR3aa: CASSPDRVLETQYF
CDR3nt: TGTGCCAGCTCACCAGACAGGGTACTGGAGACCCAGTACTTC
v_gene: TRBV18
j_gene: TRBJ2-5
len: 14
d_gene: TRBD1
abundance: many

CDR3aa: CASNLLGGIPYEQYF
CDR3nt: TGTGCCAGCAACCTCCTGGGGGGGATCCCCTACGAGCAGTACTTC
v_gene: TRBV7-8
j_gene: TRBJ2-7
len: 15
d_gene: TRBD2
abundance: many

CDR3aa: CATAPDGHREQFF
CDR3nt: TGTGCCACCGCGCCTGACGGGCATCGGGAGCAGTTCTTC
v_gene: TRBV10-3
j_gene: TRBJ2-1
len: 13
d_gene: NA
abundance: many

CDR3aa: CASSRAGTRRAGTQYF
CDR3nt: TGTGCCAGCAGCCGCGCCGGGACTAGGAGGGCAGGGACGCAGTATTTT
v_gene: TRBV5-6
j_gene: TRBJ2-3
len: 16
d_gene: TRBD2
abundance: many

CDR3aa: CASRPDWWGAKNIQYF
CDR3nt: TGTGCCAGCAGACCAGATTGGTGGGGTGCCAAAAACATTCAGTACTTC
v_gene: TRBV12-3/TRBV12-4
j_gene: TRBJ2-4
len: 16
d_gene: NA
abundance: many

CDR3aa: CSVEGLAGVQETQYF
CDR3nt: TGCAGCGTTGAAGGGCTAGCGGGGGTCCAAGAGACCCAGTACTTC
v_gene: TRBV29-1
j_gene: TRBJ2-5
len: 15
d_gene: TRBD2
abundance: many

CDR3aa: CASSGTGSLNTGELFF
CDR3nt: TGTGCCAGCAGCGGGACAGGCTCATTGAACACCGGGGAGCTGTTTTTT
v_gene: TRBV7-9
j_gene: TRBJ2-2
len: 16
d_gene: TRBD1
abundance: many

CDR3aa: CASSSRGVAQYF
CDR3nt: TGTGCCAGCAGTTCCCGAGGGGTGGCCCAGTACTTC
v_gene: TRBV6-5
j_gene: TRBJ2-5
len: 12
d_gene: NA
abundance: many

CDR3aa: CASSPQGGGNSPLHF
CDR3nt: TGTGCCAGCTCACCACAGGGGGGAGGAAATTCACCCCTCCACTTT
v_gene: TRBV18
j_gene: TRBJ1-6
len: 15
d_gene: NA
abundance: many

CDR3aa: CASSLQVSRAEKLFF
CDR3nt: TGCGCCAGCAGCTTACAGGTTTCTCGGGCCGAAAAACTGTTTTTT
v_gene: TRBV4-3
j_gene: TRBJ1-4
len: 15
d_gene: NA
abundance: many

CDR3aa: CASSQDREAETQYF
CDR3nt: TGCGCCAGCAGCCAAGATCGGGAAGCGGAGACCCAGTACTTC
v_gene: TRBV4-1
j_gene: TRBJ2-5
len: 14
d_gene: NA
abundance: many

CDR3aa: CASSYRRGGPAQYF
CDR3nt: TGTGCCAGCAGTTACAGGCGGGGGGGTCCGGCGCAGTACTTC
v_gene: TRBV6-5
j_gene: TRBJ2-7
len: 14
d_gene: TRBD2
abundance: many

CDR3aa: CASSPGTGGGRSYEQYF
CDR3nt: TGTGCCAGCAGCCCCGGGACAGGGGGCGGAAGGTCCTACGAGCAGTACTTC
v_gene: TRBV7-2
j_gene: TRBJ2-7
len: 17
d_gene: TRBD1
abundance: many

CDR3aa: CASSISGTGWFNEQFF
CDR3nt: TGTGCCAGTAGTATTTCCGGGACAGGGTGGTTCAATGAGCAGTTCTTC
v_gene: TRBV19
j_gene: TRBJ2-1
len: 16
d_gene: TRBD1
abundance: NA

CDR3aa: CASSLSRSFTDTQYF
CDR3nt: TGTGCCAGCAGTTTAAGCAGGTCCTTCACAGATACGCAGTATTTT
v_gene: TRBV12-3/TRBV12-4
j_gene: TRBJ2-3
len: 15
d_gene: NA
abundance: many

CDR3aa: CASKGDGYTGELFF
CDR3nt: TGTGCCAGCAAGGGGGACGGGTACACCGGGGAGCTGTTTTTT
v_gene: TRBV9
j_gene: TRBJ2-2
len: 14
d_gene: NA
abundance: many

CDR3aa: CASSSSWGLGEETQYF
CDR3nt: TGCGCCAGCAGCTCATCGTGGGGGCTAGGGGAGGAGACCCAGTACTTC
v_gene: TRBV5-1
j_gene: TRBJ2-5
len: 16
d_gene: NA
abundance: many

CDR3aa: CSARRPEAKNIQYF
CDR3nt: TGCAGTGCTAGACGGCCTGAAGCCAAAAACATTCAGTACTTC
v_gene: TRBV20-1
j_gene: TRBJ2-4
len: 14
d_gene: NA
abundance: many

CDR3aa: CASSGTGLSYEQYF
CDR3nt: TGTGCCAGCAGTGGGACAGGACTTTCCTACGAGCAGTACTTC
v_gene: TRBV7-9
j_gene: TRBJ2-7
len: 14
d_gene: TRBD1
abundance: many

CDR3aa: CASSSTAMNTEAFF
CDR3nt: TGTGCCAGCAGTTCGACTGCCATGAACACTGAAGCTTTCTTT
v_gene: TRBV12-3/TRBV12-4
j_gene: TRBJ1-1
len: 14
d_gene: NA
abundance: many

CDR3aa: CSVIHDTYEQYF
CDR3nt: TGCAGCGTCATTCACGACACTTACGAGCAGTACTTC
v_gene: TRBV29-1
j_gene: TRBJ2-7
len: 12
d_gene: NA
abundance: many

CDR3aa: CASSFAGGETQYF
CDR3nt: TGCGCCAGCAGCTTCGCAGGAGGGGAGACCCAGTACTTC
v_gene: TRBV5-1
j_gene: TRBJ2-5
len: 13
d_gene: NA
abundance: many

CDR3aa: CASSRTGQTRTDTQYF
CDR3nt: TGTGCCAGTAGTCGTACCGGACAGACTCGCACAGATACGCAGTATTTT
v_gene: TRBV19
j_gene: TRBJ2-3
len: 16
d_gene: NA
abundance: many

CDR3aa: CATSRGPQFRDPSGGWHNEQFF
CDR3nt: TGTGCCACCAGCAGAGGACCGCAGTTCCGGGACCCTAGCGGGGGGTGGCACAATGAGCAGTTCTTC
v_gene: TRBV15
j_gene: TRBJ2-1
len: 22
d_gene: TRBD2
abundance: many

CDR3aa: CGSGDMRGQPQHF
CDR3nt: TGCGGGTCAGGGGACATGAGGGGTCAGCCCCAGCATTTT
v_gene: TRBV29-1
j_gene: TRBJ1-5
len: 13
d_gene: NA
abundance: NA

CDR3aa: CASSPPVRAMGHATNEKLFF
CDR3nt: TGTGCCAGCAGTCCCCCCGTCAGGGCAATGGGCCACGCAACTAATGAAAAACTGTTTTTT
v_gene: TRBV12-3/TRBV12-4
j_gene: TRBJ1-4
len: 20
d_gene: NA
abundance: many

CDR3aa: CASSDGRGDGYTF
CDR3nt: TGTGCCAGCAGTGATGGCAGGGGTGATGGCTACACCTTC
v_gene: TRBV25-1
j_gene: TRBJ1-2
len: 13
d_gene: NA
abundance: many

CDR3aa: CATSRDGDILEKLFF
CDR3nt: TGTGCCACCAGCAGAGATGGGGACATCCTTGAAAAACTGTTTTTT
v_gene: TRBV15
j_gene: TRBJ1-4
len: 15
d_gene: NA
abundance: many

CDR3aa: CASSVDPGASTDTQYF
CDR3nt: TGTGCCAGCAGCGTAGATCCAGGGGCTAGCACAGATACGCAGTATTTT
v_gene: TRBV9
j_gene: TRBJ2-3
len: 16
d_gene: NA
abundance: many

CDR3aa: CASSFAGGVSGGETQYF
CDR3nt: TGTGCCAGCAGCTTTGCAGGGGGTGTCAGTGGCGGAGAGACCCAGTACTTC
v_gene: TRBV7-9
j_gene: TRBJ2-5
len: 17
d_gene: TRBD1
abundance: many

CDR3aa: CSVGRALNEKLFF
CDR3nt: TGCAGCGTGGGTCGGGCCTTGAATGAAAAACTGTTTTTT
v_gene: TRBV29-1
j_gene: TRBJ1-4
len: 13
d_gene: NA
abundance: many

CDR3aa: CASSLTGSQPQHF
CDR3nt: TGTGCCAGCAGTTTGACAGGGAGTCAGCCCCAGCATTTT
v_gene: TRBV12-3/TRBV12-4
j_gene: TRBJ1-5
len: 13
d_gene: TRBD1
abundance: many

CDR3aa: CASSYRQGASNQPQHF
CDR3nt: TGTGCCAGCAGTTACCGACAGGGGGCTAGCAATCAGCCCCAGCATTTT
v_gene: TRBV6-2/TRBV6-3
j_gene: TRBJ1-5
len: 16
d_gene: TRBD1
abundance: few

CDR3aa: CSARDGGALETQYF
CDR3nt: TGCAGTGCTAGAGACGGGGGGGCCCTGGAGACCCAGTACTTC
v_gene: TRBV20-1
j_gene: TRBJ2-5
len: 14
d_gene: TRBD2
abundance: many

CDR3aa: CASSLLLTGAYEQYF
CDR3nt: TGTGCCAGCTCACTCCTCTTAACCGGGGCCTACGAGCAGTACTTC
v_gene: TRBV18
j_gene: TRBJ2-7
len: 15
d_gene: NA
abundance: many

CDR3aa: CATTKSLGDTEAFF
CDR3nt: TGTGCCACCACCAAATCCCTGGGGGACACTGAAGCTTTCTTT
v_gene: TRBV15
j_gene: TRBJ1-1
len: 14
d_gene: NA
abundance: NA

CDR3aa: CASSLARVTEAFF
CDR3nt: TGTGCCAGCAGCTTGGCAAGGGTCACTGAAGCTTTCTTT
v_gene: TRBV7-2
j_gene: TRBJ1-1
len: 13
d_gene: NA
abundance: many

CDR3aa: CSARGQGLPEKLFF
CDR3nt: TGCAGTGCTAGGGGACAGGGACTGCCTGAAAAACTGTTTTTT
v_gene: TRBV20-1
j_gene: TRBJ1-4
len: 14
d_gene: TRBD1
abundance: many

CDR3aa: CASSLDRNQPQHF
CDR3nt: TGTGCCAGCAGCTTAGACCGCAATCAGCCCCAGCATTTT
v_gene: TRBV7-2
j_gene: TRBJ1-5
len: 13
d_gene: NA
abundance: many

CDR3aa: CATSRYPLRGGTDTQYF
CDR3nt: TGTGCCACCAGCAGATATCCCCTTCGTGGGGGCACAGATACGCAGTATTTT
v_gene: TRBV15
j_gene: TRBJ2-3
len: 17
d_gene: NA
abundance: many

CDR3aa: CASSPSLGHEQFF
CDR3nt: TGTGCCAGCAGCCCGTCTCTAGGGCATGAGCAGTTCTTC
v_gene: TRBV11-3
j_gene: TRBJ2-1
len: 13
d_gene: NA
abundance: many

CDR3aa: CSVGDSMNTEAFF
CDR3nt: TGCAGCGTTGGGGACAGCATGAACACTGAAGCTTTCTTT
v_gene: TRBV29-1
j_gene: TRBJ1-1
len: 13
d_gene: TRBD1
abundance: many